The rows below give T cell receptor beta chains drawn from one sample of a study of immune heterogeneity within non-small cell lung tumors. A single record per CDR3 protein comes from TCRdb applying MiXCR to the multiplex PCR reads. This repertoire shows 20,000 or so distinct CDR3 sequences, 27% found once; its top ten account for 3.5% to 4.5%. Sequencing was performed on lung tumor tissue. These receptors all come from a man in his forties with non-small cell lung cancer. Both conserved end residues are part of each CDR3. The D gene is left open where the match is weak. The size of a clone is reported for some rows only, either as once, few or many, or as a class for expanded clones.

J gene	clone size	V gene	D gene	CDR3 DNA	CDR3 protein
TRBJ1-2	many	TRBV24-1	TRBD1	TGTGCCACCAGTGACCGACCGGGACAGGCGAACTATGGCTACACCTTC	CATSDRPGQANYGYTF
TRBJ2-2	-	TRBV7-8	-	TGTGCCAGCAGCTTGTCAAGTGGGGCCGGGGAGCTGTTTTTT	CASSLSSGAGELFF
TRBJ2-7	many	TRBV27	-	TGTGCCAGCAGTGCTCCGGGGAGCCGGTTTGTCGAGCAGTACTTC	CASSAPGSRFVEQYF
TRBJ2-3	-	TRBV15	TRBD2	TGTGCCACCAGCCTACTAGCGGGAGTTGGCACAGATACGCAGTATTTT	CATSLLAGVGTDTQYF
TRBJ2-4	-	TRBV2	-	TGTGCCAGCAGTGGAAACAGGTGGGACATTCAGTACTTC	CASSGNRWDIQYF
TRBJ1-1	-	TRBV27	TRBD1	TGTGCCACCCAGACAGGGATGAACACTGAAGCTTTCTTT	CATQTGMNTEAFF
TRBJ1-2	medium-sized	TRBV6-2/TRBV6-3	TRBD1	TGTGCCAGCACTACCCCCGGGACAGGGGTCTATGGCTACACCTTC	CASTTPGTGVYGYTF
TRBJ2-7	many	TRBV28	-	TGTGCCAGCAGTACGGTCGGGGCGGGGATCTCCTACGAGCAGTACTTC	CASSTVGAGISYEQYF
TRBJ1-3	-	TRBV5-6	-	TGTGCCAGCAGCTTTCATTACTCCTCTGGAAACACCATATATTTT	CASSFHYSSGNTIYF
TRBJ2-7	many	TRBV6-2/TRBV6-3	TRBD2	TGTGCCAGCATGGGGCTAGCGGTTGGGGAGCAGTACTTC	CASMGLAVGEQYF
TRBJ1-2	many	TRBV6-2/TRBV6-3	-	TGTGCCAGCAGGAAGGACAGTATCTATGGCTACACCTTC	CASRKDSIYGYTF
TRBJ1-5	many	TRBV12-3/TRBV12-4	TRBD1	TGTGCCAGCAGTTTCCAGGGGGCCCTGAATCAGCCCCAGCATTTT	CASSFQGALNQPQHF
TRBJ2-1	-	TRBV7-9	-	TGTGCCAGCAGCTTAAAAGGCGTACAGTTAGGCAATGAGCAGTTCTTC	CASSLKGVQLGNEQFF
TRBJ2-7	many	TRBV11-3	-	TGTGCCAGCAGCCGGGACCGAACCTTTTCCTACGAGCAGTACTTC	CASSRDRTFSYEQYF
TRBJ2-3	many	TRBV2	-	TGTGCCAGCAGCGGAGACCTTCCTTCGGAGACAGATACGCAGTATTTT	CASSGDLPSETDTQYF
TRBJ2-7	many	TRBV11-2	-	TGTGCCAGCAGCCCAAAGCCGCCAGGGAGGATCCCCTACGAGCAGTACTTC	CASSPKPPGRIPYEQYF
TRBJ2-3	few	TRBV7-9	TRBD1	TGTGCCAGCAGCGACAGGGGGCCGGATACGCAGTATTTT	CASSDRGPDTQYF
TRBJ2-3	many	TRBV5-1	TRBD2	TGCGCCAGCAGCTTGCGCGGTACAACGGGACTAGCGGGAATAGTCGCGCAGTATTTT	CASSLRGTTGLAGIVAQYF
TRBJ2-3	-	TRBV5-1	-	TGCGCCAGCAGCTTGGGGGGTGTCGCAGATACGCAGTATTTT	CASSLGGVADTQYF
TRBJ2-1	many	TRBV20-1	-	TGCAGTGCTAGAGATAGACTAGGGGGACTCAATGAGCAGTTCTTC	CSARDRLGGLNEQFF
TRBJ2-2	many	TRBV7-6	-	TGTGCCAGCAGCTTAGAGAGGGCGGCGAACACCGGGGAGCTGTTTTTT	CASSLERAANTGELFF
TRBJ2-5	-	TRBV20-1	TRBD2	TGCAGTGCTAGAGCCCTCGGACTAGGCGGACACCAAGAGACCCAGTACTTC	CSARALGLGGHQETQYF
TRBJ2-3	few	TRBV4-2	TRBD2	TGTGCCAGCAGCCAAGCGGCGGGAGGCGTCACAGATACGCAGTATTTT	CASSQAAGGVTDTQYF
TRBJ2-7	medium-sized	TRBV2	-	TGTGCCAGCGGTTTACAGAACGAGCAGTACTTC	CASGLQNEQYF
TRBJ1-5	few	TRBV3-1	TRBD1	TGTGCCAGCAGCCAAGGGACAGGCAGTCAGCCCCAGCATTTT	CASSQGTGSQPQHF
TRBJ1-5	-	TRBV5-6	TRBD1	TGTGCCAGCAGTACATTCGGACAGGGCCTTAGCAATCAGCCCCAGCATTTT	CASSTFGQGLSNQPQHF
TRBJ2-3	-	TRBV5-4	-	TGTGCCAGCAGCTTGGTTGGGAACACAGATACGCAGTATTTT	CASSLVGNTDTQYF
TRBJ2-7	-	TRBV13	TRBD2	TGTGCCAGCATCTTAGTAGCGGGAGGGCCTGTCTACGAGCAGTACTTC	CASILVAGGPVYEQYF
TRBJ2-2	few	TRBV14	-	TGTGCCAGCAGCCTTAACAGCGACACCGGGGAGCTGTTTTTT	CASSLNSDTGELFF
TRBJ1-2	many	TRBV6-1	-	TGTGCCAGCAGTAGAACCCAGGACTATGGCTACACCTTC	CASSRTQDYGYTF
TRBJ1-3	many	TRBV5-1	-	TGCGCCAGCAGCTTGGACGGGTCAAACACCATATATTTT	CASSLDGSNTIYF
TRBJ1-6	-	TRBV20-1	-	TGCAGTGCTACCACAGGGAATTCACCCCTCCACTTT	CSATTGNSPLHF
TRBJ1-4	few	TRBV30	-	TGTGCCTGGAGTGTAGGGACGTATGAAAAACTGTTTTTT	CAWSVGTYEKLFF
TRBJ2-7	many	TRBV7-8	-	TGTGCCAGCAGCTCGCGGAACGAGCAGTACTTC	CASSSRNEQYF
TRBJ2-7	many	TRBV2	TRBD1	TGTGCCAGCAGTGAATCGCGGGTGGGACAGCTCGAGCAGTACTTC	CASSESRVGQLEQYF
TRBJ2-7	-	TRBV9	-	TGTGCCAGCAGCGTACGGGCAGGTGGCGAGCAGTACTTC	CASSVRAGGEQYF
TRBJ2-7	many	TRBV3-1	TRBD2	TGTGCCAGCAGCCCAACTGCTAGCGGGAGTTTCTACGAGCAGTACTTC	CASSPTASGSFYEQYF
TRBJ2-5	-	TRBV15	-	TGTGCCACCAGAACTCGTTTTGGGACGGGTGGAGAGACCCAGTACTTC	CATRTRFGTGGETQYF
TRBJ1-4	-	TRBV12-5	-	TGTGCTAGTGCGGGGGACGGCTTCAATGAAAAACTGTTTTTT	CASAGDGFNEKLFF
TRBJ2-1	-	TRBV6-1	TRBD2	TGTGCCAGCAGCGGATTGACTAGCGGGAGATATGAGCAGTTCTTC	CASSGLTSGRYEQFF
TRBJ2-7	medium-sized	TRBV6-1	TRBD1	TGTGCCAGCAGCCACAGGGGGATCTCCTACGAGCAGTACTTC	CASSHRGISYEQYF
TRBJ1-1	few	TRBV30	-	TGTGCCTGGAGTGTACCTCAGCACATGAACACTGAAGCTTTCTTT	CAWSVPQHMNTEAFF
TRBJ2-5	many	TRBV19	TRBD2	TGTGCCAGTAGTATCGGGAGGGTTCAAGAGACCCAGTACTTC	CASSIGRVQETQYF
TRBJ2-1	-	TRBV5-5	TRBD2	TGTGCCAGCAGCCCTCATGGGGCTAGCGGGAGGAGTGATGAGCAGTTCTTC	CASSPHGASGRSDEQFF
TRBJ1-6	many	TRBV27	TRBD1	TGTGCCAGCAGTCCCACGGGGACAGGGAATTCACCCCTCCACTTT	CASSPTGTGNSPLHF
TRBJ1-1	-	TRBV12-3/TRBV12-4	TRBD1	TGTGCCAGCAGACGCCGGGACAGGAACACTGAAGCTTTCTTT	CASRRRDRNTEAFF
TRBJ1-2	medium-sized	TRBV28	TRBD1	TGTGCCAGCAGTCCCGCCGGGACAGGGCTTGGCTACACCTTC	CASSPAGTGLGYTF
TRBJ1-2	-	TRBV2	-	TGTGCCAGCAATGGCTACACCTTC	CASNGYTF
TRBJ2-1	-	TRBV5-1	-	TGCGCCAGCAGACCAGGGGTTATGGGTTCCAATGAGCAGTTCTTC	CASRPGVMGSNEQFF
TRBJ1-5	-	TRBV20-1	TRBD1	TGCAGTGCTATCCCCGCCGGGACAGGGGGCTTGGGCAATCAGCCCCAGCATTTT	CSAIPAGTGGLGNQPQHF
TRBJ1-1	-	TRBV5-8	TRBD1	TGTGCCAGCAGCTTGTATCGGACAGGGGAAGCTTTCTTT	CASSLYRTGEAFF